The 7 T cell receptor beta chains presented below share a single source sample, sequenced in a study of CD8 T cells in ankylosing spondylitis. Each CDR3 protein gets one entry after TCRdb re-called the 5' RACE reads with MiXCR. The table includes 250,000 to 350,000 distinct CDR3 sequences, more than 20% detected once. The sample consisted of blood, either unsorted or a sorted T cell fraction (not recorded which). These receptors were obtained from a female donor with ankylosing spondylitis or in good health (not recorded which).

This clonotype has only a few counts. The chain links TRBV6-2 or TRBV6-3 to TRBJ2-1, with 7 positions matching TRBD1. Germline CDR1 MNHEY, CDR2 SVGEGT. V lost 6 bases to trimming and J lost 8 bases; unmatched junction nucleotides: 13. The CDR3 runs to 15 residues. CDR3 protein: CASSYRGSWYDEQFF. The CDR3 DNA follows: TGTGCCAGCAGCTACAGGGGTTCGTGGTACGATGAGCAGTTCTTC.

The chain couples TRBV7-9 to TRBJ2-7; 7 nucleotides align to TRBD1. This CDR3 comprises 13 residues. V lost 6 bases and J lost 6; bases outside the gene matches: 8. In germline, CDR1 is SEHNR, CDR2 FQNEAQ (reference sequence). CDR3 region: CASRPDRVGEQYF. The DNA of the CDR3 is TGTGCCAGCAGGCCTGACAGGGTTGGCGAGCAGTACTTC.

The chain joins TRBV2 to TRBJ2-1; the D gene is possibly TRBD2 (7 bases). Trimming removed 8 bases at V and 8 bases at J, with 16 bases between. This CDR3 is built from 13 residues. Germline lookup yields CDR1 SNHLY and CDR2 FYNNEI. In DNA, the CDR3 is TGTGCCAGCGGAGGGGGGAGCGGGGATGAGCAGTTCTTC. Residues: CASGGGSGDEQFF.

The chain has TRBV7-6 and TRBJ1-1; a weak D match, TRBD1 (5 bases). Per germline, CDR1 SGHVS and CDR2 FNYEAQ. The length of the CDR3 is 13 residues. V lost 2 bases to trimming and J lost 6 bases, with 10 bases between them. CDR3 nucleotides: TGTGCCAGCAGCTTAAATTGGGGGGCTGAAGCTTTCTTT. Translation gives CASSLNWGAEAFF.

The V and J genes are TRBV7-2 and TRBJ2-1; 7 nucleotides line up with TRBD2. The CDR3 extends over 14 amino acids. Germline V gene sequence: CDR1 SGHTA, CDR2 FQGNSA. After removal of 7 bases from V and 4 bases from J, the junction contained 7 bases not matched to a gene. CDR3 in amino acids: CASTLLATYNEQFF. The CDR3 DNA sequence: TGTGCCAGCACCCTACTAGCGACGTACAATGAGCAGTTCTTC.

The V and J genes are TRBV12-3 or TRBV12-4 and TRBJ2-2, with TRBD2 matching 8 bases. This CDR3 has 15 amino acids. With V trimmed by 7 bases and J by 4 bases, 8 bases remained unmatched. The CDR3 loop reads CASKTGTRFTGELFF. In nucleotides, the CDR3 is TGTGCCAGCAAGACCGGGACTAGGTTCACCGGGGAGCTGTTTTTT.

This clonotype was detected only a few times. CDR3 nucleotides: TGTGCCAGCAGCTTGACCGGGACTAGCGGGGCAGATACGCAGTATTTT. It specifies CASSLTGTSGADTQYF. V is TRBV7-2 and J is TRBJ2-3; 13 positions agree with TRBD2. The CDR3 runs 16 residues. Looked up from germline, CDR1 is SGHTA and CDR2 is FQGNSA. V lost 3 bases, J lost 4 bases, and 4 bases stayed unmatched. Using reference TRBV7-2 and TRBJ2-3 for the parts outside the CDR3, the full variable domain is GAGVSQSPSNKVTEKGKDVELRCDPISGHTALYWYRQSLGQGLEFLIYFQGNSAPDKSGLPSDRFSAERTGGSVSTLTIQRTQQEDSAVYLCASSLTGTSGADTQYFGPGTRLTVL.